The 22 T cell receptor beta chains below come from one sample, sequenced in a study of blood T cell repertoires in COVID-19. Measured with immunoSEQ multiplex PCR; TCRdb has only the in-frame clones, and not every one. The profile shows tens of thousands of clones, over 65% of them singletons. Sequences were obtained from peripheral blood. The source is a woman in her seventies with acute or convalescent COVID-19.

In this sample, this clone turned up a few times. The chain joins TRBV10-3 to TRBJ2-7; the match to TRBD2 covers 7 bases. This CDR3 has 15 amino acids. The V gene end was trimmed by 6 bases and the J gene end by 0 bases; junction bases not matched to a gene: 8. Per germline, CDR1 ENHRY and CDR2 SYGVKD. CDR3 in DNA: TGTGCCATCAGCCCACTAGCGCGCACCTCCTACGAGCAGTACTTC. It translates to CAISPLARTSYEQYF.

V and J are TRBV9 and TRBJ2-2, with D unclear. This CDR3 is 15 amino acids long. V lost 0 bases and J 3 bases, leaving 9 bases between the germline ends. From germline, CDR1 is SGDLS and CDR2 YYNGEE. Here the CDR3 reads CASSVGGSYTGELFF. CDR3 DNA sequence: TGTGCCAGCAGCGTAGGAGGCAGCTACACCGGGGAGCTGTTTTTT.

This clone was seen only once. The rearrangement uses TRBV10-3 and TRBJ2-3, with D tentatively TRBD2 (5 bases). From germline, CDR1 is ENHRY and CDR2 SYGVKD. Trimming removed 0 bases at V and 6 bases at J, with 13 bases between. The CDR3 runs to 15 residues. This chain's CDR3 is CAISESSSSGDTQYF. CDR3 nucleotides: TGTGCCATCAGTGAGTCGAGTAGCAGCGGTGATACGCAGTATTTT.

This clone has at least ten counts. V usage is TRBV6-5 and J usage is TRBJ2-7; the match to TRBD1 covers 8 bases. Trimming took 6 bases from V and 11 from J; bases not matched to a gene: 9. Germline V gene sequence: CDR1 MNHEY, CDR2 SVGAGI. This CDR3 has 12 amino acids. This CDR3 is CASSSSQGAEYF. The CDR3 coding sequence is TGTGCCAGCAGCTCATCTCAGGGGGCGGAGTACTTC.

The chain recombines TRBV18 with TRBJ2-7, with D maybe TRBD1 (6 bases). Germline-derived CDR1 and CDR2 are KGHSH and LQKENI. V lost 10 bases, J lost 0 bases, and 16 bases lay in between. The CDR3 spans 14 residues. CDR3 nucleotides: TGTGCCACTACCCTAGGGGGTCCCTCCTACGAGCAGTACTTC. Its protein is CATTLGGPSYEQYF.

The chain carries TRBV7-8 and TRBJ2-7; maybe TRBD2 (5 bases). Trimming pared 5 bases from V and 3 bases from J, leaving 8 bases between. The CDR3 sequence is 12 residues long. Germline CDR1 is SGHVS and CDR2 is FQNEAQ. The CDR3 DNA reads as TGTGCCAGCAGCCATACTAGCTACGAGCAGTACTTC. Encoded protein: CASSHTSYEQYF.

The chain combines TRBV12-3 or TRBV12-4 with TRBJ1-1, with D perhaps TRBD1 (5 bases). The CDR3 runs 13 residues. Trimming removed 1 base at V and 4 bases at J, with 7 bases between. The CDR3 loop reads CASSLVRGTEAFF. The CDR3 DNA sequence: TGTGCCAGCAGTTTAGTAAGGGGCACTGAAGCTTTCTTT.

The V call is TRBV19, the J call TRBJ2-3; maybe TRBD1 (5 bases). Trimming removed 8 bases at V and 2 bases at J, with 17 bases between. The CDR3 spans 15 residues. Germline V lookup: CDR1 LNHDA, CDR2 SQIVND (reference sequence). The CDR3 nucleotides read TGTGCCAGTCTCCTTCCACAGGAACCCACAGATACGCAGTATTTT. Translation gives CASLLPQEPTDTQYF.

The chain employs TRBV4-3 and TRBJ1-4; D is perhaps TRBD1 (5 bases). This CDR3 has 17 residues. CDR1 is LGHNA and CDR2 is YSLEER in the germline V gene. V lost 4 bases and J lost 8, with 23 bases in between. The CDR3 spells CASSRSGGGLSEEKLFF. The CDR3 DNA sequence: TGCGCCAGCAGCCGAAGTGGGGGGGGTCTGTCGGAGGAAAAACTGTTTTTT.

This clone has a handful of counts. This rearrangement joins TRBV6-2 or TRBV6-3 to TRBJ1-5; TRBD1 agrees at 9 bases. Looked up from germline, CDR1 is MNHEY and CDR2 is SVGEGT. With 3 bases clipped from V and 0 bases from J, the junction kept 9 bases outside the gene matches. The CDR3 sequence is 18 residues long. The CDR3 DNA is TGTGCCAGCAGTTATACCGGGACAGGGCCATATAGCAATCAGCCCCAGCATTTT. Encoded protein: CASSYTGTGPYSNQPQHF.

This chain joins TRBV28 and TRBJ1-1, with 11 bases identical to TRBD1. V dropped 7 bases and J dropped 5; count of bases not matched to a gene: 6. This CDR3 has 14 residues. Looked up from germline, CDR1 is MDHEN and CDR2 is SYDVKM. The CDR3 sequence: CASTRDRGGTEAFF. CDR3 DNA sequence: TGTGCCAGCACCCGGGACAGGGGGGGGACTGAAGCTTTCTTT. The variable domain in full, completed from reference TRBV28 and TRBJ1-1, reads DVKVTQSSRYLVKRTGEKVFLECVQDMDHENMFWYRQDPGLGLRLIYFSYDVKMKEKGDIPEGYSVSREKKERFSLILESASTNQTSMYLCASTRDRGGTEAFFGQGTRLTVV.

This clone was observed at least ten times. The rearrangement links TRBV19 to TRBJ1-1; possibly TRBD1 for D (6 bases). The CDR3 sequence is 13 residues long. Germline loops: CDR1 LNHDA, CDR2 SQIVND (reference sequence). The ends were cut back, 4 bases at V and 3 bases at J, with 9 bases in the middle. This CDR3 is CASSNKGDTEAFF. DNA of the CDR3: TGTGCCAGTAGTAATAAGGGGGACACTGAAGCTTTCTTT.

In this sample, this clone is medium-sized. The chain carries TRBV28 and TRBJ2-6, with 9 nucleotides matching TRBD1. The length of the CDR3 is 17 residues. CDR1 and CDR2 (germline): MDHEN, SYDVKM. J gave up 4 bases and V 4 bases, and 8 bases lay outside the gene matches. This CDR3 is CASSSGQGEVGANVLTF. In nucleotides, the CDR3 is TGTGCCAGCAGTTCGGGACAGGGAGAGGTCGGGGCCAACGTCCTGACTTTC.

The chain links TRBV7-3 to TRBJ2-1; D is possibly TRBD2 (5 bases). The germline V and J ends were trimmed by 3 bases and 0 bases, with 15 bases remaining between them. Germline assignment: CDR1 SGHTA and CDR2 FQGTGA. There are 17 residues in the CDR3. CDR3 coding DNA: TGTGCCAGCAGCTTCCGCCCTGGTGGGAGCTCCTACAATGAGCAGTTCTTC. Protein: CASSFRPGGSSYNEQFF.

This chain joins TRBV7-2 and TRBJ1-3, with TRBD1 matching over 9 bases. The CDR3 loop spans 16 amino acids. Germline loops: CDR1 SGHTA, CDR2 FQGNSA. V gave up 6 bases and J gave up 0 bases; unmatched junction bases: 6. CDR3 sequence: CASRRRTGDSGNTIYF. In nucleotides, the CDR3 is TGTGCCAGCAGGCGGAGGACAGGGGACTCTGGAAACACCATATATTTT. The full variable domain, its missing parts supplied by reference TRBV7-2 and TRBJ1-3, is GAGVSQSPSNKVTEKGKDVELRCDPISGHTALYWYRQSLGQGLEFLIYFQGNSAPDKSGLPSDRFSAERTGGSVSTLTIQRTQQEDSAVYLCASRRRTGDSGNTIYFGEGSWLTVV.

This chain's CDR3 is CASSSSTGRYGYTF. The CDR3 DNA reads TGTGCCAGCAGCAGCTCGACAGGCCGCTATGGCTACACCTTC. The chain couples TRBV6-2 or TRBV6-3 to TRBJ1-2; maybe TRBD1 (6 bases). CDR1 and CDR2 (germline): MNHEY, SVGEGT. The CDR3 sequence is 14 residues long. The V gene lost 6 bases and the J gene lost 4 bases, with 15 bases spanning the gap.

This clone was observed once. The V gene is TRBV19, the J gene TRBJ2-1; a possible D gene is TRBD2 (6 bases). Trimming removed 3 bases at V and 1 base at J, with 10 bases between. Per germline, CDR1 LNHDA and CDR2 SQIVND (reference sequence). The CDR3 is 15 residues long. The CDR3 reads CASSMASESYNEQFF. The CDR3 nucleotides read TGTGCCAGTAGTATGGCTAGCGAGTCCTACAATGAGCAGTTCTTC.

This chain links TRBV28 with TRBJ2-1, with 7 positions matching TRBD1. V gave up 0 bases and J gave up 7 bases; unmatched junction bases: 6. Looked up from germline, CDR1 is MDHEN and CDR2 is SYDVKM. The CDR3 extends over 15 amino acids. The CDR3 reads CASSLWAGGRNEQFF. CDR3 in DNA: TGTGCCAGCAGTTTATGGGCAGGGGGTAGGAATGAGCAGTTCTTC.

This clone was detected only a few times. This chain links TRBV7-9 with TRBJ1-1, with a possible D match to TRBD1 (5 bases). Per the germline V gene, CDR1 is SEHNR and CDR2 is FQNEAQ (reference sequence). Between the trimmed V and J ends, which lost 2 bases and 4 bases, there was a span of 14 bases. This CDR3 contains 15 residues. For the CDR3, the DNA is TGTGCCAGCAGCTTAAGTCAGGGCGAAGGCACTGAAGCTTTCTTT. This translates into CASSLSQGEGTEAFF.

This sequence joins TRBV29-1 and TRBJ1-5, with 7 bases matching TRBD1. Unmatched junction bases numbered 7, after V lost 6 bases and J lost 5 bases. CDR3 length: 13 amino acids. Germline V CDR1 and CDR2: SQVTM, ANQGSEA. CDR3 in amino acids: CSVAWTGDQPQHF. For the CDR3, the DNA is TGCAGCGTCGCCTGGACAGGCGATCAGCCCCAGCATTTT.

This clone was counted once. This rearrangement joins TRBV10-3 to TRBJ1-1; maybe TRBD1 (5 bases). V was cut by 0 bases and J by 5 bases, with 7 bases left in between. This CDR3 is built from 13 residues. The V gene's germline CDR1 is ENHRY and CDR2 SYGVKD. CDR3 coding DNA: TGTGCCATCAGTGAGTCCCAGGGAACTGAAGCTTTCTTT. As protein: CAISESQGTEAFF.

V and J are TRBV4-1 and TRBJ2-5, with 12 bases matching TRBD2. CDR1 MGHRA and CDR2 YSYEKL come from the germline V gene. The CDR3 sequence is 16 residues long. V was pared by 3 bases and J by 5 bases, with 7 bases of the junction left unmatched. CDR3 in amino acids: CASSQELAGGFETQYF. CDR3 sequence (DNA): TGCGCCAGCAGCCAGGAACTAGCGGGGGGCTTCGAGACCCAGTACTTC.